What follows are 27 T cell receptor beta chains derived from one specimen sequenced in a study of identical twins. Each CDR3 protein is one row after TCRdb ran MiXCR on the 5' RACE reads. The data show about 240,000 distinct CDR3 sequences, with under 12% seen just once and roughly 10% held by the top ten. The specimen was memory T cells sorted from blood. These receptors came from a man in his fifties or sixties in good health.

The rearrangement uses TRBV20-1 and TRBJ2-1; D unclear. Germline V gives CDR1 DFQATT, CDR2 SNEGSKA (reference sequence). The CDR3 sequence is 12 residues long. V was shortened by 5 bases and J by 9 bases, with 14 bases between the two germline ends. The CDR3 nucleotides read TGCAGTGCTTCGCTACAGCGCCGTGAGCAGTTCTTC. Its translation: CSASLQRREQFF.

This clonotype was observed many times. V usage is TRBV11-2 and J usage is TRBJ2-7; D possibly uses TRBD1 or TRBD2 (5 bases each). V lost 7 bases, J lost 5 bases, and 18 bases lay in between. This CDR3 is built from 14 residues. The germline V gene has CDR1 SGHAT and CDR2 FQNNGV. CDR3 coding DNA: TGTGCCAGCACCCGGGACGGACTCTTGGACGAGCAGTACTTC. Its translation is CASTRDGLLDEQYF.

This clonotype has a count of ten or more. V is TRBV12-3 or TRBV12-4 and J is TRBJ1-5; D is undetermined. This CDR3 is built from 12 residues. V lost 5 bases to trimming and J lost 4 bases, with 6 bases between them. Written as DNA, the CDR3 is TGTGCCAGCAGTCAACCGAATCAGCCCCAGCATTTT. Protein: CASSQPNQPQHF.

The V and J genes are TRBV19 and TRBJ1-1; D is perhaps TRBD1 (5 bases). Germline-derived CDR1 and CDR2 are LNHDA and SQIVND (reference sequence). V was shortened by 4 bases and J by 0 bases, with 15 bases between the two germline ends. This CDR3 spans 16 amino acids. CDR3 DNA sequence: TGTGCCAGTAGTAGAGGGACGGGAGTAATGAACACTGAAGCTTTCTTT. Translated, it gives CASSRGTGVMNTEAFF.

This rearrangement joins TRBV5-4 to TRBJ2-7; TRBD2 matches at 7 bases. J lost 3 bases, V lost 4 bases, and 10 bases had no gene match. The CDR3 sequence is 15 residues long. The germline gives CDR1 SGHNT, CDR2 YYREEE (reference sequence). CDR3 in DNA: TGTGCCAGCAGCAGATTAGCGGGCGAACACTACGAGCAGTACTTC. Protein sequence: CASSRLAGEHYEQYF.

Here the CDR3 reads CASSSRQGENGYTF. In DNA, the CDR3 is TGTGCCAGCAGCTCCCGACAGGGAGAAAATGGCTACACCTTC. The chain carries TRBV4-2 and TRBJ1-2; the match to TRBD1 covers 7 bases. The CDR3 length is 14 residues. V was clipped by 5 bases and J by 6 bases; unmatched bases: 9. Germline V CDR1 and CDR2: LGHNA, YNFKEQ.

This clonotype was seen repeatedly, ten times or more. The chain recombines TRBV5-5 with TRBJ1-2; 7 bases match TRBD1. Losses at the gene ends were 4 bases for V and 3 bases for J; bases not matched to a gene: 9. The CDR3 totals 15 residues. Germline CDR1 and CDR2: SGHKS and YYEKEE (reference sequence). The CDR3 DNA reads TGTGCCAGCAGCCTAGCCGACAGGGTTTACTATGGCTACACCTTC. Protein sequence: CASSLADRVYYGYTF.

This clonotype has ten or more counts. V and J are TRBV29-1 and TRBJ2-3; D not certain. In germline, CDR1 is SQVTM, CDR2 ANQGSEA. This CDR3 has 14 amino acids. Trimming removed 7 bases at V and 1 base at J, with 15 bases between. In DNA, the CDR3 is TGCAGCGCCGAGTTCCCGGCAGGCACAGATACGCAGTATTTT. Its translation is CSAEFPAGTDTQYF.

This clonotype was detected only a few times. This chain uses TRBV20-1 with TRBJ1-2; 7 bases fit TRBD1. The CDR3 loop spans 14 amino acids. Germline V gene lookup returns CDR1 DFQATT and CDR2 SNEGSKA (reference sequence). J gave up 4 bases and V 3 bases, and 8 bases lay outside the gene matches. CDR3 in amino acids: CSARGTEHGYGYTF. CDR3 nucleotide sequence: TGCAGTGCTAGGGGGACAGAGCACGGCTATGGCTACACCTTC.

This clonotype was recorded many times. The chain is built from TRBV27 and TRBJ2-1; tentatively, D is TRBD1 (5 bases). The CDR3 covers 13 residues. Looked up from germline, CDR1 is MNHEY and CDR2 is SMNVEV (reference sequence). Between the trimmed V and J ends, which lost 1 base and 8 bases, there was a span of 9 bases. The CDR3 region is CASSLWGSDEQFF. CDR3 DNA sequence: TGTGCCAGCAGTTTATGGGGCTCTGATGAGCAGTTCTTC.

This clonotype was found a few times. V usage is TRBV6-1 and J usage is TRBJ1-3; a possible D gene is TRBD1 (6 bases). The CDR3 runs 14 residues. V gave up 5 bases and J gave up 3 bases, with 11 bases separating them. CDR1 and CDR2 from the germline V gene are MNHNS and SASEGT. The CDR3 coding sequence is TGTGCCAGCAGTAGGACAGTTATTGGAAACACCATATATTTT. This codes for CASSRTVIGNTIYF.

In this sample, this clonotype turned up many times. The rearrangement joins TRBV4-3 to TRBJ2-5; 14 bases fit TRBD2. The CDR3 is 18 residues long. Unmatched junction bases numbered 11, after V lost 3 bases and J lost 5 bases. CDR1 and CDR2 (germline): LGHNA, YSLEER. CDR3: CASSQALGTSGSWETQYF. The DNA for the CDR3 is TGCGCCAGCAGCCAGGCTCTTGGGACTAGCGGGAGCTGGGAGACCCAGTACTTC.

The rearrangement uses TRBV29-1 and TRBJ1-2; TRBD1 aligns across 8 bases. Trimming removed 2 bases from V and 5 bases from J; junction bases left unmatched: 4. Looked up from germline, CDR1 is SQVTM and CDR2 is ANQGSEA. The CDR3 totals 13 residues. The CDR3 nucleotides are TGCAGCGTTGAAAGAGACAGGGGATATGGCTACACCTTC. It encodes CSVERDRGYGYTF. Together with reference TRBV29-1 and TRBJ1-2, the CDR3 gives the full variable domain: SAVISQKPSRDICQRGTSLTIQCQVDSQVTMMFWYRQQPGQSLTLIATANQGSEATYESGFVIDKFPISRPNLTFSTLTVSNMSPEDSSIYLCSVERDRGYGYTFGSGTRLTVV.

This clonotype was recorded many times. The chain carries TRBV5-1 and TRBJ2-1; D could derive from TRBD1 or TRBD2 (5 bases each). CDR1 is SGHRS, CDR2 YFSETQ, per germline. Between the trimmed V and J ends, which lost 0 bases and 8 bases, there was a span of 12 bases. The CDR3 covers 14 residues. CDR3 loop: CASSLGFRDDEQFF. The CDR3 bases are TGCGCCAGCAGCTTGGGGTTCAGGGACGATGAGCAGTTCTTC. The complete variable domain, with remaining parts taken from reference TRBV5-1 and TRBJ2-1, reads KAGVTQTPRYLIKTRGQQVTLSCSPISGHRSVSWYQQTPGQGLQFLFEYFSETQRNKGNFPGRFSGRQFSNSRSEMNVSTLELGDSALYLCASSLGFRDDEQFFGPGTRLTVL.

The chain combines TRBV27 with TRBJ2-1; 10 bases are a match to TRBD2. CDR3 length equals 19 residues. J lost 4 bases, V lost 0 bases, and 12 bases had no gene match. Germline values: CDR1 MNHEY, CDR2 SMNVEV (reference sequence). The CDR3 loop is CASSLSTPFSSGGYNEQFF. The CDR3 region has the DNA TGTGCCAGCAGTTTATCGACCCCATTTTCTAGCGGGGGATACAATGAGCAGTTCTTC.

This clonotype was picked up many times. J is TRBJ1-1 and V is TRBV12-3 or TRBV12-4, with 10 bases that match TRBD1. J lost 3 bases, V lost 6 bases, and 10 bases had no gene match. This CDR3 has 16 residues. CDR3 coding DNA: TGTGCCAGCAGACCGGGACAGGGGAGGTGGGACACTGAAGCTTTCTTT. Protein product: CASRPGQGRWDTEAFF.

This chain uses TRBV9 with TRBJ2-1; D possibly corresponds to TRBD1 (5 bases). The CDR3 covers 16 residues. V was shortened by 3 bases and J by 0 bases, with 13 bases between the two germline ends. Germline CDR1 reads SGDLS; CDR2 reads YYNGEE. CDR3 coding DNA: TGTGCCAGCAGCGGAACAGGTGACGTCTCCTACAATGAGCAGTTCTTC. Protein product: CASSGTGDVSYNEQFF.

The chain employs TRBV27 and TRBJ2-7; 9 bases match TRBD1. This CDR3 has 14 residues. The germline V gene has CDR1 MNHEY and CDR2 SMNVEV (reference sequence). J gave up 6 bases and V 11 bases, and 14 bases lay outside the gene matches. CDR3 in amino acids: CAGQRQGEGGEQYF. The CDR3 DNA reads TGTGCCGGACAGAGACAGGGGGAGGGGGGCGAGCAGTACTTC.

The chain joins TRBV29-1 to TRBJ1-5; no reliable D call. Trimming stripped 4 bases from V and 4 bases from J, with 14 bases between. CDR1 and CDR2 from the germline V gene are SQVTM and ANQGSEA. The CDR3 is 14 residues long. The CDR3 here is CSVAPSGVNQPQHF. The CDR3 DNA is TGCAGCGTTGCCCCTAGTGGGGTAAATCAGCCCCAGCATTTT.

This chain joins TRBV7-2 and TRBJ1-1, with D uncertain. The CDR3 length is 13 residues. The V end was cut by 2 bases, the J end by 3 bases, with 7 bases between. Germline values: CDR1 SGHTA, CDR2 FQGNSA. This chain's CDR3 is CASSLTSYTEAFF. The CDR3 DNA reads TGTGCCAGCAGCTTAACTAGCTACACTGAAGCTTTCTTT.

The V and J genes are TRBV5-4 and TRBJ2-7; 9 bases map to TRBD1. V shed 6 bases and J 9 bases; nucleotides not matched to a gene: 16. Per germline, CDR1 SGHNT and CDR2 YYREEE (reference sequence). The CDR3 spans 15 residues. DNA of the CDR3: TGTGCCAGCACCTTCGGGGGACAGGGCCGTTCAAGGCAGTACTTC. Its translation: CASTFGGQGRSRQYF.

This clonotype was recorded many times. J is TRBJ2-5 and V is TRBV20-1; TRBD2 matches at 8 bases. Per the germline V gene, CDR1 is DFQATT and CDR2 is SNEGSKA (reference sequence). Trimming removed 4 bases from V and 2 bases from J; junction bases left unmatched: 12. The CDR3 covers 16 residues. In DNA, the CDR3 is TGCAGTGCTATAGAACTAGCGGAGCCGACGCAAGAGACCCAGTACTTC. Residues: CSAIELAEPTQETQYF.

The chain couples TRBV20-1 to TRBJ2-1, with 9 bases fitting TRBD2. V shed 1 base and J 7 bases; nucleotides not matched to a gene: 8. CDR3 length: 15 amino acids. CDR1 is DFQATT and CDR2 is SNEGSKA in the germline V gene (reference sequence). CDR3 sequence (DNA): TGCAGTGCTAGAGTAGTACTAGCGGGCCGTAATGAGCAGTTCTTC. Its translation is CSARVVLAGRNEQFF.

The sample holds many counts of this clonotype. The CDR3 DNA reads TGTGCCAGCAGCTCGGGGCCCGGGACAGCTACTTATGGCTACACCTTC. It is translated as CASSSGPGTATYGYTF. The gene calls are TRBV11-2 and TRBJ1-2; 7 nucleotides align to TRBD1. This CDR3 is built from 16 residues. CDR1 SGHAT and CDR2 FQNNGV come from the germline V gene. Trimming at V came to 4 bases and at J to 5 bases, leaving 13 bases not matched to a gene.

This clonotype was observed a handful of times. Here the CDR3 DNA reads TGTGCCAGCAGCTCTTTCGACAGGCGCTATGGCTACACCTTC. Translated, it gives CASSSFDRRYGYTF. This rearrangement joins TRBV3-1 to TRBJ1-2, with D perhaps TRBD1 (6 bases). Trimming removed 5 bases from V and 4 bases from J, with 14 bases in between. The CDR3 is 14 amino acids. The germline V gene has CDR1 LGHDT and CDR2 YNNKEL (reference sequence). Full variable domain (outside the CDR3, taken from reference TRBV3-1 and TRBJ1-2): DTAVSQTPKYLVTQMGNDKSIKCEQNLGHDTMYWYKQDSKKFLKIMFSYNNKELIINETVPNRFSPKSPDKAHLNLHINSLELGDSAVYFCASSSFDRRYGYTFGSGTRLTVV.

This clonotype appeared many times. This chain joins TRBV5-5 and TRBJ1-3; no firm D call. Trimming removed 4 bases at V and 2 bases at J, with 7 bases between. CDR3 length: 13 amino acids. Germline loops: CDR1 SGHKS, CDR2 YYEKEE (reference sequence). CDR3 amino acids: CASSPGPGNTIYF. The CDR3 DNA sequence: TGTGCCAGCAGCCCCGGTCCTGGAAACACCATATATTTT.

This clonotype was seen more than once but under ten times. The V gene is TRBV20-1, the J gene TRBJ2-1, with 7 bases fitting TRBD2. CDR1 is DFQATT and CDR2 is SNEGSKA in the germline V gene (reference sequence). V dropped 4 bases and J dropped 3; count of bases not matched to a gene: 9. This CDR3 spans 15 amino acids. This CDR3 is CSATIGRGVYNEQFF. The CDR3 DNA reads TGCAGTGCTACAATAGGGAGGGGCGTCTACAATGAGCAGTTCTTC.